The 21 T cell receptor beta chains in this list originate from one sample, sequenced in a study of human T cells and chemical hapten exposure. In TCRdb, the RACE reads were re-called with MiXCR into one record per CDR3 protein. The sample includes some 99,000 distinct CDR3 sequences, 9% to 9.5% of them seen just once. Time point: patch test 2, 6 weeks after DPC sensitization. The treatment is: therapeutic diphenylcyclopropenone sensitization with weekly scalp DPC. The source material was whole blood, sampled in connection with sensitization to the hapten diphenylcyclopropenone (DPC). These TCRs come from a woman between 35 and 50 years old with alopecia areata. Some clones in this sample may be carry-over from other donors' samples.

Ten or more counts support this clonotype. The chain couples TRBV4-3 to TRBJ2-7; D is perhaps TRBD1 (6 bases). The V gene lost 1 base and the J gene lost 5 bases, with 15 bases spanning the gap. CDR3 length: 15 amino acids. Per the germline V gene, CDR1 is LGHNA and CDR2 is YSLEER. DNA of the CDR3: TGCGCCAGCAGCCAAGGGGGACAATATCGGGACGAGCAGTACTTC. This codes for CASSQGGQYRDEQYF.

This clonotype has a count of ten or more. CDR3 coding DNA: TGTGCCAGCAGCCAAGATCTCCGGGCCACCATATATTTT. Translating gives CASSQDLRATIYF. The chain combines TRBV14 with TRBJ1-3; no reliable D call. V was pared by 0 bases and J by 9 bases, with 9 bases between. This CDR3 has 13 amino acids. Looked up from germline, CDR1 is SGHDN and CDR2 is FVKESK.

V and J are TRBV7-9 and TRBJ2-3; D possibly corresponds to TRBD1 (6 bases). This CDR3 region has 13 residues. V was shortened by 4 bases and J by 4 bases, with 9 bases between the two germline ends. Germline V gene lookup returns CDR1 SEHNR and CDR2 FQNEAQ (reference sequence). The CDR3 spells CASSSTGPDTQYF. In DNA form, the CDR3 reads TGTGCCAGCAGCTCAACAGGGCCAGATACGCAGTATTTT.

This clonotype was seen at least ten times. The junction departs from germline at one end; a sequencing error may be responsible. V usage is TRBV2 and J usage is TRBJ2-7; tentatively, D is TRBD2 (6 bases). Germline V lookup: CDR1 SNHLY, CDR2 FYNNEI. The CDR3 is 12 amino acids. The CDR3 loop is CASIASSGRNRF. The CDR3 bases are TGTGCCAGCATCGCCTCGTCAGGGAGGAACCGCTTC.

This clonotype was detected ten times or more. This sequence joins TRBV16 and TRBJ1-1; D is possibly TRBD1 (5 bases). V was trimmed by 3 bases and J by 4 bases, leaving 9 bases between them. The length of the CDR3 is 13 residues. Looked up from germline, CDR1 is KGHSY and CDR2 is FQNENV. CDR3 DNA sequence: TGTGCCAGCAGCCATGCAGGGTTCACTGAAGCTTTCTTT. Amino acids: CASSHAGFTEAFF.

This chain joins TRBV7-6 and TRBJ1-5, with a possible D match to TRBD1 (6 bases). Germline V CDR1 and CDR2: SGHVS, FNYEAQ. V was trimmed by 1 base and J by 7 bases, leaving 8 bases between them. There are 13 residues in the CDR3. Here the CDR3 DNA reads TGTGCCAGCAGCTTAGGACAGGCCCAGCCCCAGCATTTT. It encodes CASSLGQAQPQHF.

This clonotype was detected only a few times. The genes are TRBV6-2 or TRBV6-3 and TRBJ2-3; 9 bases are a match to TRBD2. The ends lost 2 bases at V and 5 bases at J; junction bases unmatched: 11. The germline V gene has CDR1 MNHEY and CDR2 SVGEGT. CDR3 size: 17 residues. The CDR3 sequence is CASSYVGLARRGDTQYF. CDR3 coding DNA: TGTGCCAGCAGTTACGTCGGACTAGCGAGGAGAGGAGATACGCAGTATTTT.

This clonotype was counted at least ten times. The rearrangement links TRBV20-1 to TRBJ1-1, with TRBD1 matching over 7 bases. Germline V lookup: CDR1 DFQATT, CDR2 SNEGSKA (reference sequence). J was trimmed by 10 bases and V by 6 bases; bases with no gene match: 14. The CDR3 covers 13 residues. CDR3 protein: CSAPDRAQSAAFF. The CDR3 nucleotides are TGCAGTGCGCCTGACAGGGCGCAGTCGGCAGCTTTCTTT.

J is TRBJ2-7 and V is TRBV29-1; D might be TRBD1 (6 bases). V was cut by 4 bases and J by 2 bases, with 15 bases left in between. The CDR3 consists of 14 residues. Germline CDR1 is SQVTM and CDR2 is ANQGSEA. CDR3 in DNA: TGCAGCGTTGTTTACAGGGATGGGGCCTACGAGCAGTACTTC. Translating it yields CSVVYRDGAYEQYF.

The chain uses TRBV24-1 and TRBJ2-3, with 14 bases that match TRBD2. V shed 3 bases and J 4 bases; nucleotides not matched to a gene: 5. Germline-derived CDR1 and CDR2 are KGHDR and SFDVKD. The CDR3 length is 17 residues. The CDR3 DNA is TGTGCCACCAGTGATCCGGGACTAGCGGGGGCGTCAGATACGCAGTATTTT. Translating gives CATSDPGLAGASDTQYF.

CDR3 nucleotides: TGTGCCAGCAGTGCCGTCGGGATTGACTACGAGCAGTACTTC. Translation gives CASSAVGIDYEQYF. J is TRBJ2-7 and V is TRBV12-3 or TRBV12-4, with D tentatively TRBD2 (5 bases). This CDR3 region has 14 residues. V gave up 5 bases and J gave up 3 bases, with 14 bases separating them.

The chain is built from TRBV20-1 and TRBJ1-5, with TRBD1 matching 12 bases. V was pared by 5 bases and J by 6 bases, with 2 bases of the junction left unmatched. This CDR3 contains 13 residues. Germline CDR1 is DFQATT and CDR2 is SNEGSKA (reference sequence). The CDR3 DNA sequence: TGCAGTGCTTGGGGACAGGGGGCTCAGCCCCAGCATTTT. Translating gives CSAWGQGAQPQHF.

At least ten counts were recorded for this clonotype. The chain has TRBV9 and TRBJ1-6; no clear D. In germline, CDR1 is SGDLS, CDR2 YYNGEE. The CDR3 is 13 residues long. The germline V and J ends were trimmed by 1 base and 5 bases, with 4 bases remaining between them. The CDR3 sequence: CASSVQHNSPLHF. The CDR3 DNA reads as TGTGCCAGCAGCGTACAGCATAATTCACCCCTCCACTTT.

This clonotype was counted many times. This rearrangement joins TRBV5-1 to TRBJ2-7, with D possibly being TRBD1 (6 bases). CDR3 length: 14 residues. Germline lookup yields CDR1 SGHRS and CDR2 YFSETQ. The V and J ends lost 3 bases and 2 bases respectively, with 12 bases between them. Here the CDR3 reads CASSSIGGTYEQYF. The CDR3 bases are TGCGCCAGCAGCTCTATAGGGGGAACCTACGAGCAGTACTTC. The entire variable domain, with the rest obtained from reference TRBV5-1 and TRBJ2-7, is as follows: KAGVTQTPRYLIKTRGQQVTLSCSPISGHRSVSWYQQTPGQGLQFLFEYFSETQRNKGNFPGRFSGRQFSNSRSEMNVSTLELGDSALYLCASSSIGGTYEQYFGPGTRLTVT.

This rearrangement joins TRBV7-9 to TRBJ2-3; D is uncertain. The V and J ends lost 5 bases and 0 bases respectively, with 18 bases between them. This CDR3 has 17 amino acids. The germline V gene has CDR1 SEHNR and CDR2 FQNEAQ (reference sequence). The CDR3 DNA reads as TGTGCCAGCAGCCAAACCCCGACAACCGCTAGCACAGATACGCAGTATTTT. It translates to CASSQTPTTASTDTQYF.

The CDR3 loop is CASSPRTGGITDTQYF. Here the CDR3 DNA reads TGTGCCAGCAGTCCCAGGACAGGGGGCATCACAGATACGCAGTATTTT. The chain links TRBV12-3 or TRBV12-4 to TRBJ2-3; 11 nucleotides agree with TRBD1. V lost 5 bases, J lost 2 bases, and 6 bases stayed unmatched. The CDR3 has 16 amino acids.

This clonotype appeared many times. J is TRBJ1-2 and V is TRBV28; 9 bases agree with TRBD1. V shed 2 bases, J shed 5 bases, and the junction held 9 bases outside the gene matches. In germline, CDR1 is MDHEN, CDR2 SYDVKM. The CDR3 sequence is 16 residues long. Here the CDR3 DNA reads TGTGCCAGCAGTTTACAAGCCGGGACAGGGATTTATGGCTACACCTTC. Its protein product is CASSLQAGTGIYGYTF.

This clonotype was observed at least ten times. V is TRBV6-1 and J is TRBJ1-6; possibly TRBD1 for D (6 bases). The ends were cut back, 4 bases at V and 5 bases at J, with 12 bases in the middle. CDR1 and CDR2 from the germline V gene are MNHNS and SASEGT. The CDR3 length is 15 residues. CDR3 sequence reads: CASSVPGAHNSPLHF. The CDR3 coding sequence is TGTGCCAGCAGTGTACCGGGGGCTCATAATTCACCCCTCCACTTT.

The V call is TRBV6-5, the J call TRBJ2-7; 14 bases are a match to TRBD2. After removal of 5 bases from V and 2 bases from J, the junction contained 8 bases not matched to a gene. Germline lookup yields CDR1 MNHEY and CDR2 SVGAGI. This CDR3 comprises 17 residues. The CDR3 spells CASSPWTSGGPTYEQYF. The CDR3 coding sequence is TGTGCCAGCAGTCCCTGGACTAGCGGGGGGCCGACCTACGAGCAGTACTTC.

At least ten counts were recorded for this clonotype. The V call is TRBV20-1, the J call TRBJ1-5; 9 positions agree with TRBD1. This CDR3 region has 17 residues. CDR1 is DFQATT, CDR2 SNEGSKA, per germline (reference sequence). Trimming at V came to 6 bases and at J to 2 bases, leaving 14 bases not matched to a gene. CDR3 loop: CSAPDRGGGIGNQPQHF. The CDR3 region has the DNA TGCAGTGCCCCGGACAGGGGAGGCGGCATAGGCAATCAGCCCCAGCATTTT.

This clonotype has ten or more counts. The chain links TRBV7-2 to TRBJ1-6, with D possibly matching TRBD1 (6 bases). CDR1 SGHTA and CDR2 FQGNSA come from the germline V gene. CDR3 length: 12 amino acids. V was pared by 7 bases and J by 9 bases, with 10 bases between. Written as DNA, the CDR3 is TGTGCCAGCACTTTACAGGGTTCACCCCTCCACTTT. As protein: CASTLQGSPLHF.